This record covers a single T cell receptor (beta chain). The data were taken from a study of CD8 T cells in ankylosing spondylitis. Trimming stripped 3 bases from V and 8 bases from J, with 8 bases between. This CDR3 has 13 residues. TCRdb passed the 5' RACE reads through MiXCR, listing each CDR3 protein once. This sample has around 250,000 distinct CDR3 sequences, with roughly a third found just once. The receptor's source is a male donor with ankylosing spondylitis or in good health (not recorded which). Source material: blood, either unsorted or a sorted T cell fraction (not recorded which). The chain has TRBV12-3 or TRBV12-4 and TRBJ1-6, with D possibly being TRBD1 (5 bases). CDR3 loop: CASSFRADSPLHF. CDR3 DNA sequence: TGTGCCAGCAGTTTCAGGGCCGATTCACCCCTCCACTTT.